What follows is one T cell receptor (beta chain) and its context. The repertoire was sequenced with immunoSEQ multiplex PCR; TCRdb's copy has only in-frame clones and lacks some. The table lists 110,000 or so clones, roughly 88% of them singletons. The data derive from a study of cytomegalovirus exposure and HLA in healthy donors. This TCR was recovered from a man younger than 35 in good health and CMV-seronegative. Sequences were obtained from PBMCs.

CDR3 amino acids: CASRNFGDSGRHSYEQYF. In nucleotides, the CDR3 is TGCGCCAGCAGGAACTTTGGGGATAGCGGGCGACACTCCTACGAGCAGTACTTC. The chain employs TRBV5-1 and TRBJ2-7, with 7 bases matching TRBD2. With 5 bases clipped from V and 0 bases from J, the junction kept 17 bases outside the gene matches. The germline CDR1 and CDR2 sequences are SGHRS and YFSETQ. This CDR3 has 18 amino acids.